The clone carrying this TCR beta chain appeared many times. The authors prepared the TCRbeta library with unique molecular identifiers. Using its own MiXCR run on the PCR reads, TCRdb lists one record per CDR3 protein. The sample shows about 610,000 distinct CDR3 sequences, about 10% of them seen only once. The V and J ends lost 4 bases and 8 bases respectively, with 15 bases between them. This CDR3 has 13 residues. The V gene's germline CDR1 is SGDLS and CDR2 YYNGEE. The sample originates from a study of T-cell reconstitution after alpha-beta-depleted transplantation in children. The TCR comes from a human donor who donated a stem cell graft to a child with acute myeloid leukemia. The V and J genes are TRBV9 and TRBJ1-2; the D is unclear. The sequenced sample was PBMCs from the stem cell graft donor, obtained from the stem cell graft. CDR3 DNA: TGTGCCAGCAGCCAGGAAAAAGGTGGCGGCTACACCTTC. This sequence encodes CASSQEKGGGYTF.